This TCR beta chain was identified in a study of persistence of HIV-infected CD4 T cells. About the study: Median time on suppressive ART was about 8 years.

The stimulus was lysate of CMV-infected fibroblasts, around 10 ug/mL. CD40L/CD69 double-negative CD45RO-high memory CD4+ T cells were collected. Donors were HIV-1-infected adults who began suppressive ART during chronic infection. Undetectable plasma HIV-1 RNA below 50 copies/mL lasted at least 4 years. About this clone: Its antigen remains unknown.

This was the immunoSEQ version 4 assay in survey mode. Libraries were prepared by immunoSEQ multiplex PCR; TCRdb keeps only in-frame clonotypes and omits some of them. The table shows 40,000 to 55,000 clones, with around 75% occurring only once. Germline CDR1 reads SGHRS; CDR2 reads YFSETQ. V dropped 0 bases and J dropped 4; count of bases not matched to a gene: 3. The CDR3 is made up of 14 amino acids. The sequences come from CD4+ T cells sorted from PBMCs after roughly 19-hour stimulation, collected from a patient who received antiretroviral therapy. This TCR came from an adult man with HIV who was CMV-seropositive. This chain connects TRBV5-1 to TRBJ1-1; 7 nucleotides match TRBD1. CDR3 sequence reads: CASSLASGGTEAFF. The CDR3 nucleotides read TGCGCCAGCAGCTTGGCATCAGGGGGCACTGAAGCTTTCTTT.